One sample yielded the 14 T cell receptor beta chains listed below, sequenced in a study of T cells in Graves' hyperthyroidism and ophthalmopathy. Template material for amplifying TCR beta CDR3 regions consisted of RNA transcripts. A set of HTBI primers served as the primers for a first-round RT-PCR of the TCR CDR3. Each CDR3 protein is one row after TCRdb ran MiXCR on the multiplex PCR reads. This table holds 550,000 to 600,000 distinct CDR3 sequences, around 15% found once. The material sequenced was blood. These TCRs come from a woman aged 18-30 years with Graves' hyperthyroidism.

This clonotype was observed at least ten times. The chain recombines TRBV20-1 with TRBJ2-5; TRBD1 is a possible D gene (5 bases). V was clipped by 6 bases and J by 2 bases, with 10 bases between them. Germline V lookup: CDR1 DFQATT, CDR2 SNEGSKA (reference sequence). The CDR3 runs to 12 residues. CDR3 bases: TGCAGTGCCCAGACAGTGCAAGAGACCCAGTACTTC. Protein: CSAQTVQETQYF.

This clonotype has ten or more counts. The chain couples TRBV5-1 to TRBJ2-1; 10 bases map to TRBD2. CDR1 and CDR2 from the germline V gene are SGHRS and YFSETQ. This CDR3 is built from 15 residues. V shed 0 bases, J shed 3 bases, and the junction held 0 bases outside the gene matches. The CDR3 sequence is CASSLASGSYNEQFF. CDR3 nucleotides: TGCGCCAGCAGCTTGGCTAGCGGGAGCTACAATGAGCAGTTCTTC.

The V gene is TRBV4-2, the J gene TRBJ2-2; D is possibly TRBD1 or TRBD2 (5 bases each). The CDR3 spans 15 residues. The germline CDR1 and CDR2 sequences are LGHNA and YNFKEQ. V was trimmed by 5 bases and J by 5 bases, leaving 15 bases between them. The CDR3 sequence is CASSSGRADTGELFF. The CDR3 coding sequence is TGTGCCAGCAGCTCGGGACGGGCAGATACCGGGGAGCTGTTTTTT.

The chain links TRBV5-1 to TRBJ2-1; 8 nucleotides agree with TRBD2. The germline V gene has CDR1 SGHRS and CDR2 YFSETQ. V shed 0 bases and J 2 bases; nucleotides not matched to a gene: 7. The CDR3 loop spans 17 amino acids. CDR3 sequence reads: CASSLVGGLGAYNEQFF. In DNA, the CDR3 is TGCGCCAGCAGCTTGGTGGGGGGACTAGGAGCCTACAATGAGCAGTTCTTC.

The chain uses TRBV5-8 and TRBJ1-3; 8 nucleotides line up with TRBD1. V was clipped by 4 bases and J by 4 bases; unmatched bases: 7. The CDR3 covers 15 residues. Looked up from germline, CDR1 is SGHTS and CDR2 is YDEGEE. The CDR3 protein is CASSLDRGAGNTIYF. DNA for the CDR3: TGTGCCAGCAGCCTAGACAGGGGCGCGGGAAACACCATATATTTT.

In its sample, this clonotype was seen many times. The chain carries TRBV5-1 and TRBJ1-1; possible D gene TRBD1, 5 bases. Trimming cost V 3 bases and J 3 bases, with 18 bases left between them. The CDR3 consists of 16 residues. Germline CDR1 and CDR2: SGHRS and YFSETQ. In DNA form, the CDR3 reads TGCGCCAGCAGCTCCCGCACGGGGGTGGAGGACACTGAAGCTTTCTTT. It is translated as CASSSRTGVEDTEAFF.

This clonotype has a handful of counts. The rearrangement links TRBV6-5 to TRBJ2-1; D gene ambiguous. The CDR3 sequence is 13 residues long. Germline V gene data show CDR1 as MNHEY and CDR2 as SVGAGI. Between the trimmed V and J ends, which lost 2 bases and 8 bases, there was a span of 10 bases. The CDR3 nucleotides are TGTGCCAGCAGTTACCGACTCAACCATGAGCAGTTCTTC. It yields the protein CASSYRLNHEQFF.

This chain connects TRBV5-1 to TRBJ2-3, with 12 bases fitting TRBD2. Per germline, CDR1 SGHRS and CDR2 YFSETQ. The length of the CDR3 is 17 residues. V gave up 1 base and J gave up 4 bases; unmatched junction bases: 7. Here the CDR3 reads CASSLPRLAGVPDTQYF. CDR3 nucleotide sequence: TGCGCCAGCAGCTTGCCCCGACTAGCGGGAGTACCAGATACGCAGTATTTT.

This clonotype was observed many times. In nucleotides, the CDR3 is TGTGCCAGCAGTTCGACAGAAGCTAGCACAGATACGCAGTATTTT. Encoded protein: CASSSTEASTDTQYF. The chain carries TRBV6-2 or TRBV6-3 and TRBJ2-3, with a tentative D call TRBD1 (5 bases). The CDR3 spans 15 residues. Trimming pared 4 bases from V and 0 bases from J, leaving 11 bases between. The germline V gene encodes CDR1 MNHEY and CDR2 SVGEGT.

This clonotype was counted between two and nine times. The chain links TRBV20-1 to TRBJ1-4, with D possibly being TRBD1 (6 bases). The CDR3 extends over 13 amino acids. The germline V and J ends were trimmed by 6 bases and 5 bases, with 13 bases remaining between them. CDR1 is DFQATT and CDR2 is SNEGSKA in the germline V gene (reference sequence). The CDR3 loop reads CSALQGGNEKLFF. Here the CDR3 DNA reads TGCAGTGCCCTACAGGGAGGAAATGAAAAACTGTTTTTT.

The count of this clonotype is one. A much more abundant neighbour one base away suggests this may be a read error. The chain combines TRBV10-3 with TRBJ1-1, with 7 nucleotides matching TRBD1. The germline gives CDR1 ENHRY, CDR2 SYGVKD. CDR3 length: 14 amino acids. DNA for the CDR3: TGTGCCATCAGTGTCGACAGGGAGAACACTGGAGCTTTCTTT. This gives the protein CAISVDRENTGAFF.

This clonotype turned up a few times. This sequence joins TRBV13 and TRBJ2-5, with TRBD1 matching over 7 bases. The CDR3 is 14 amino acids. V lost 5 bases, J lost 5 bases, and 8 bases stayed unmatched. CDR1 and CDR2 (germline): PRHDT, FYEKMQ (reference sequence). This chain's CDR3 is CASSPGQPGETQYF. CDR3 bases: TGTGCCAGCAGCCCGGGACAGCCGGGGGAGACCCAGTACTTC.

About this clonotype: This could be a read error, since a much larger clone is one nucleotide away. The V and J genes are TRBV12-3 or TRBV12-4 and TRBJ1-1; D perhaps matches TRBD1 (5 bases). This CDR3 spans 15 amino acids. Deletions cut 3 bases from V and 2 bases from J, with 13 bases between. CDR3 nucleotide sequence: TGTGCCAGCAGTTTCGGGGGGGTCCCAAACACTGAAGCTTTCTTT. Translated, it gives CASSFGGVPNTEAFF.

This chain connects TRBV5-4 to TRBJ1-2, with D tentatively TRBD1 (5 bases). The CDR3 is made up of 16 amino acids. The germline V gene has CDR1 SGHNT and CDR2 YYREEE (reference sequence). With 4 bases removed from V and 4 bases from J, the gap between germline ends came to 20 bases. The CDR3 is CASSADSYNSGYGYTF. The CDR3 DNA sequence: TGTGCCAGCAGCGCAGACAGTTACAACTCTGGCTATGGCTACACCTTC.